The text below deals with one T cell receptor (beta chain). The protocol was immunoSEQ multiplex PCR, while the TCRdb copy is restricted to in-frame clones and leaves out a portion. The top ten hold 0.55% to 0.75% of the sample, which has roughly 74,000 clones, over 70% seen once. The record originates from a study of T cell clones after liver transplantation. CDR1 and CDR2 from the germline V gene are SGHRS and YFSETQ. The CDR3 contains 14 residues. V gave up 4 bases and J gave up 3 bases; unmatched junction bases: 3. The chain carries TRBV5-1 and TRBJ1-1; 10 bases match TRBD1. The receptor was isolated from a human donor who received a liver transplant. This material consisted of CD4+ T cells from blood, taken before liver transplant. Here the CDR3 DNA reads TGCGCCAGCAGCGTGGACAGGGGGTACACTGAAGCTTTCTTT. This encodes CASSVDRGYTEAFF.